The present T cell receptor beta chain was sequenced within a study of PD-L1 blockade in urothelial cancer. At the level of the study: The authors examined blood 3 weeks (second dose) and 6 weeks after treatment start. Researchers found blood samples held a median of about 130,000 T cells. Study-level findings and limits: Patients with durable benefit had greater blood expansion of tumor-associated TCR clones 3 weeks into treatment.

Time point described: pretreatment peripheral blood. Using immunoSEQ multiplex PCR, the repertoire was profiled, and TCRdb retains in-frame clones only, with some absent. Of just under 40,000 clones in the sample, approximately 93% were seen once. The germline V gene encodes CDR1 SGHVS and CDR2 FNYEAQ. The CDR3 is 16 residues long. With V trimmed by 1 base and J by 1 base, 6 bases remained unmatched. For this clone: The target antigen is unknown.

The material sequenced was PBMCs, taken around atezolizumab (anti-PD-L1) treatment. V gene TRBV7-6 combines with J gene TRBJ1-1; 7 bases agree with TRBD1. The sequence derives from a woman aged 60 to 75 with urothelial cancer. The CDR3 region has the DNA TGTGCCAGCAGCTTAGGGTGGGACAGATCGAACACTGAAGCTTTCTTT. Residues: CASSLGWDRSNTEAFF.